This T cell receptor (beta chain) is drawn from a study of T cells after yellow fever vaccination. Overall study context: Some fractions had low cell numbers, and these were prepared with SMART-Seq v4 Ultra Low Input.

General study points: Just a small share of clonotypes turned up in the CD4 compartment as well as the CD8 compartment. Subsequent booster samples again held most clones from primary vaccination (96% CD4, nearly 90% CD8).

UMIs were added to TCR cDNA along with a universal primer site when it was made by 5'RACE template switching. TCRdb itself ran the 5' RACE reads through MiXCR, one entry per CDR3 protein. In the table there are more than 90,000 distinct CDR3 sequences, approximately 8.4% of which are singletons. There are many counts of this clonotype. Its matching antigen is unknown. CDR3 size: 16 residues. Germline CDR1 is SEHNR and CDR2 is FQNEAQ (reference sequence). Germline trimming cut 3 bases from V and 1 base from J; bases unmatched to any gene: 2. The specimen was CD8+ T cells sorted from PBMCs, collected 45 days after the yellow fever booster vaccination. The chain couples TRBV7-9 to TRBJ2-1; 11 bases line up with TRBD2. The TCR sequence derives from a man aged 30-40 years who received the YFV17D yellow fever vaccine. The CDR3 loop is CASSFSSGGSYNEQFF. The CDR3 nucleotides read TGTGCCAGCAGCTTCTCTAGCGGGGGGTCCTACAATGAGCAGTTCTTC.